A single T cell receptor (beta chain) is shown here with its context. Using immunoSEQ multiplex PCR, the repertoire was profiled, and TCRdb retains in-frame clones only, with some absent. The table has about 270,000 clones, roughly 87% seen once; the top ten hold about 14%. The data derive from a study of control samples from healthy donors and cancer patients. Sequenced: PBMCs. The source is a woman aged 55-70 years with lung cancer.

The chain's CDR3 is CASTGLAGFTDTQYF. CDR3 bases: TGCGCCAGCACGGGACTAGCGGGATTCACAGATACGCAGTATTTT. The chain employs TRBV5-1 and TRBJ2-3, with 13 bases that match TRBD2. Germline V gives CDR1 SGHRS, CDR2 YFSETQ. The CDR3 is 15 amino acids. The V gene end was trimmed by 6 bases and the J gene end by 2 bases; junction bases not matched to a gene: 3.